Detailed here is one T cell receptor beta chain. Its specificity is unknown. V lost 3 bases to trimming and J lost 4 bases, with 18 bases between them. Germline V gives CDR1 SEHNR, CDR2 FQNEAQ (reference sequence). The CDR3 contains 16 residues. The study ran its PCR with 60 Vbeta and 13 Jbeta primers. The method was immunoSEQ multiplex PCR; TCRdb's version includes in-frame clones alone and lacks a portion of them. The top ten hold just over 2% of the sample, which has under 200,000 clones, around 76% seen once. The entry originates in a study of cytomegalovirus exposure and HLA in healthy donors. Study context: Inside one of the first data releases sat about 85 million unique TCRs taken from HLA-typed donors. Study observations and caveats: Follow-up analysis found HLA locus-dependent TCR association rates, highest for DRB1 and lowest for HLA-C. A prior analysis recorded that most TCR beta V segments were productive about 87% or about 30% of the time. Reportedly, diagnosis of cytomegalovirus status by the classifier showed high specificity and sensitivity.

Sequenced material: PBMCs. V is TRBV7-9 and J is TRBJ1-1; a possible D gene is TRBD1 (5 bases). This sequence was found in a woman in her twenties or thirties in good health and CMV-seropositive. CDR3: CASSLAQGKGGTEAFF. Written as DNA, the CDR3 is TGTGCCAGCAGCTTGGCGCAGGGAAAGGGAGGCACTGAAGCTTTCTTT.